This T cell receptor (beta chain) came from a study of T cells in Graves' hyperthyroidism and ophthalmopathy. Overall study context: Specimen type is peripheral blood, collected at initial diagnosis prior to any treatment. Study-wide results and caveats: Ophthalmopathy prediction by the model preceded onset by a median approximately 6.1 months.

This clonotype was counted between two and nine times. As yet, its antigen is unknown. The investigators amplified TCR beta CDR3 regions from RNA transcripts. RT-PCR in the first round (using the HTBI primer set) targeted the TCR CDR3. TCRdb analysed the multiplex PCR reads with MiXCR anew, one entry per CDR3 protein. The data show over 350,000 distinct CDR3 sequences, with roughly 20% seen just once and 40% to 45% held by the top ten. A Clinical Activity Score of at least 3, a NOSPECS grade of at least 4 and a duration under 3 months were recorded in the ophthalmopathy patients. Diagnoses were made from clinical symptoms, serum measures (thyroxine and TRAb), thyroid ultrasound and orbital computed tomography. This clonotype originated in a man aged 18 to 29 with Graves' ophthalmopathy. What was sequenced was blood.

CDR3 DNA: TGTGCCAGCAGTTACACCCCGGGGGGCGGGGCCAACGTCCTGACTTTC. This translates into CASSYTPGGGANVLTF. V gene TRBV6-2 or TRBV6-3 combines with J gene TRBJ2-6, with D perhaps matching TRBD2 (7 bases). The germline V gene encodes CDR1 MNHEY and CDR2 SVGEGT. The V and J ends lost 2 bases and 4 bases respectively, with 12 bases between them. This CDR3 region has 16 residues.